The 26 T cell receptor beta chains below were found in one sample sequenced in a study of OX40 agonist ivuxolimab in advanced cancers. Clones were sequenced by immunoSEQ multiplex PCR, and TCRdb holds only the in-frame ones, with some missing. The data contain tens of thousands of clones, roughly 81% of them singletons. Material: CD4+ or CD8+ T cells sorted from blood, obtained in a trial of the OX40 agonist ivuxolimab. These receptors were collected from an adult with an advanced solid tumor such as melanoma, head and neck, liver or kidney cancer.

This chain uses TRBV5-4 with TRBJ1-2; 7 nucleotides align to TRBD1. Unmatched junction bases numbered 20, after V lost 6 bases and J lost 6 bases. Per germline, CDR1 SGHNT and CDR2 YYREEE (reference sequence). This CDR3 has 17 residues. CDR3 DNA sequence: TGTGCCAGCACCCGAGGGGCAGGGGGTCTAGCTCCCGATGGCTACACCTTC. It codes for CASTRGAGGLAPDGYTF. The variable domain in full, with the rest retrieved from reference TRBV5-4 and TRBJ1-2, is ETGVTQSPTHLIKTRGQQVTLRCSSQSGHNTVSWYQQALGQGPQFIFQYYREEENGRGNFPPRFSGLQFPNYSSELNVNALELDDSALYLCASTRGAGGLAPDGYTFGSGTRLTVV.

The rearrangement joins TRBV6-5 to TRBJ1-1, with 9 bases identical to TRBD1. The junction had 5 bases not matched to a gene; V was cut back by 6 bases and J by 3 bases. The CDR3 has 14 amino acids. Germline V CDR1 and CDR2: MNHEY, SVGAGI. CDR3 sequence reads: CASRTGTGYTEAFF. In nucleotides, the CDR3 is TGTGCCAGCAGGACCGGGACAGGGTACACTGAAGCTTTCTTT.

This rearrangement joins TRBV7-2 to TRBJ2-7; D gene uncertain. The CDR3 contains 13 residues. The V end was cut by 1 base, the J end by 6 bases, with 10 bases between. From germline, CDR1 is SGHTA and CDR2 FQGNSA. The CDR3 bases are TGTGCCAGCAGCTTAGTATCTGAAAGCGAGCAGTACTTC. Translated: CASSLVSESEQYF.

This sequence joins TRBV6-5 and TRBJ1-2; 8 positions match TRBD1. Germline loops: CDR1 MNHEY, CDR2 SVGAGI. CDR3 length: 15 amino acids. The V segment lost 0 bases and the J segment 8 bases; nucleotides outside the gene matches: 8. Written as DNA, the CDR3 is TGTGCCAGCAGTTACTCGGTCAGGGGGCTGCAGGGCTACACCTTC. Protein: CASSYSVRGLQGYTF.

V gene TRBV5-1 combines with J gene TRBJ1-1; D remains ambiguous. Trimming left V 2 bases short and J 1 base short, with 12 bases between. The CDR3 is made up of 15 amino acids. From germline, CDR1 is SGHRS and CDR2 YFSETQ. The chain's CDR3 is CASSFTRVGNTEAFF. In nucleotides, the CDR3 is TGCGCCAGCAGCTTTACAAGGGTTGGGAACACTGAAGCTTTCTTT.

V is TRBV7-8 and J is TRBJ1-5; TRBD1 aligns across 7 bases. V was clipped by 3 bases and J by 3 bases; unmatched bases: 5. CDR1 and CDR2 from the germline V gene are SGHVS and FQNEAQ. The CDR3 contains 15 residues. The CDR3 is CASSFDTGVNQPQHF. The DNA for the CDR3 is TGTGCCAGCAGCTTCGATACAGGGGTCAATCAGCCCCAGCATTTT.

This clone came up once. This sequence joins TRBV2 and TRBJ2-5, with 9 bases that match TRBD1. The DNA end is more similar to TRBJ2-7, so the J call may be wrong. Looked up from germline, CDR1 is SNHLY and CDR2 is FYNNEI. The CDR3 length is 16 residues. The CDR3 nucleotides read TGTGCCAGCAGCGTAGGGCCGGGACAGGGCTCTTACGAGCAGTACTTC. The encoded protein is CASSVGPGQGSYEQYF.

J is TRBJ1-5 and V is TRBV2; 10 nucleotides match TRBD1. Germline CDR1 is SNHLY and CDR2 is FYNNEI. The junction had 5 bases not matched to a gene; V was cut back by 5 bases and J by 4 bases. The CDR3 contains 15 residues. CDR3: CASSLEGQGNQPQHF. The DNA for the CDR3 is TGTGCCAGCAGTCTGGAGGGACAGGGGAATCAGCCCCAGCATTTT.

V gene TRBV10-2 combines with J gene TRBJ1-1; D is perhaps TRBD1 (5 bases). The germline V gene has CDR1 WSHSY and CDR2 SAAADI. The CDR3 sequence is 15 residues long. V dropped 2 bases and J dropped 3 bases, with 13 bases sitting between them. The CDR3 reads CASSELGHEDTEAFF. The DNA of the CDR3 is TGCGCCAGCAGTGAGCTAGGACATGAAGACACTGAAGCTTTCTTT.

The chain uses TRBV30 and TRBJ1-1; D perhaps matches TRBD1 (5 bases). This CDR3 spans 12 amino acids. The V gene lost 3 bases and the J gene lost 5 bases, with 10 bases spanning the gap. Germline CDR1 GTSNPN, CDR2 SVGIG (reference sequence). In DNA form, the CDR3 reads TGTGCCTGGAGGCAGGGTCGGACTGAAGCTTTCTTT. This codes for CAWRQGRTEAFF.

This clone was seen a few times. The chain joins TRBV27 to TRBJ1-2, with D possibly being TRBD1 (5 bases). Between the trimmed V and J ends, which lost 3 bases and 1 base, there was a span of 6 bases. Looked up from germline, CDR1 is MNHEY and CDR2 is SMNVEV (reference sequence). CDR3 length equals 13 residues. CDR3 in amino acids: CASSFQGNYGYTF. CDR3 DNA sequence: TGTGCCAGCAGTTTCCAGGGTAACTATGGCTACACCTTC.

This chain uses TRBV15 with TRBJ1-3; TRBD1 matches 11 bases. The V gene's germline CDR1 is LNHNV and CDR2 YYDKDF (reference sequence). Trimming at V came to 5 bases and at J to 2 bases, leaving 2 bases not matched to a gene. CDR3 length: 15 amino acids. CDR3 in amino acids: CATSWGQGAGNTIYF. DNA for the CDR3: TGTGCCACCAGCTGGGGACAGGGGGCTGGAAACACCATATATTTT.

This chain uses TRBV5-1 with TRBJ2-2, with D uncertain. Germline assignment: CDR1 SGHRS and CDR2 YFSETQ. The CDR3 contains 15 residues. The V gene lost 2 bases and the J gene lost 4 bases, with 12 bases spanning the gap. This chain's CDR3 is CASSFLAVATGELFF. The DNA for the CDR3 is TGCGCCAGCAGCTTTCTCGCGGTGGCCACCGGGGAGCTGTTTTTT.

This rearrangement joins TRBV13 to TRBJ1-2; 7 bases align to TRBD1. The length of the CDR3 is 14 residues. Per germline, CDR1 PRHDT and CDR2 FYEKMQ (reference sequence). With 0 bases clipped from V and 4 bases from J, the junction kept 2 bases outside the gene matches. The CDR3 spells CASSLGSGGYGYTF. CDR3 nucleotide sequence: TGTGCCAGCAGCTTAGGATCAGGGGGCTATGGCTACACCTTC.

This chain links TRBV13 with TRBJ2-7; D is uncertain. The CDR3 sequence is 13 residues long. Deletions cut 0 bases from V and 4 bases from J, with 7 bases between. Germline lookup yields CDR1 PRHDT and CDR2 FYEKMQ (reference sequence). CDR3 in DNA: TGTGCCAGCAGCTTAGGCCGGCGTTACGAGCAGTACTTC. Its translation is CASSLGRRYEQYF.

By its share, this clone is medium-sized. The rearrangement links TRBV7-9 to TRBJ2-1; no reliable D call. The V and J ends lost 4 bases and 7 bases respectively, with 11 bases between them. The germline CDR1 and CDR2 sequences are SEHNR and FQNEAQ (reference sequence). The CDR3 is made up of 13 amino acids. The CDR3 DNA is TGTGCCAGCAGCTCTACGGCCGGGAATGAGCAGTTCTTC. Amino acids: CASSSTAGNEQFF.

The CDR3 is CASSAMSSPLHF. The CDR3 DNA follows: TGTGCCAGCAGTGCTATGTCATCACCCCTCCACTTT. This chain connects TRBV2 to TRBJ1-6; D gene unclear. The CDR3 extends over 12 amino acids. With 4 bases removed from V and 10 bases from J, the gap between germline ends came to 8 bases. Germline values: CDR1 SNHLY, CDR2 FYNNEI. Supplemented by reference TRBV2 and TRBJ1-6, the full variable domain reads EPEVTQTPSHQVTQMGQEVILRCVPISNHLYFYWYRQILGQKVEFLVSFYNNEISEKSEIFDDQFSVERPDGSNFTLKIRSTKLEDSAMYFCASSAMSSPLHFGNGTRLTVT.

The J gene is TRBJ2-3, the V gene TRBV4-3; TRBD1 matches at 7 bases. With 4 bases clipped from V and 0 bases from J, the junction kept 13 bases outside the gene matches. The CDR3 spans 18 residues. Per germline, CDR1 LGHNA and CDR2 YSLEER. Here the CDR3 reads CASSLQGVTDTSTDTQYF. For the CDR3, the DNA is TGCGCCAGCAGCCTCCAGGGGGTTACGGATACCAGCACAGATACGCAGTATTTT.

V usage is TRBV7-9 and J usage is TRBJ1-5; D uncertain. Trimming shortened V by 1 base and J by 5 bases, and 3 bases separated the two germline ends. Germline CDR1 is SEHNR and CDR2 is FQNEAQ (reference sequence). The CDR3 totals 12 residues. The CDR3 DNA reads as TGTGCCAGCAGCTTAGGGGATCAGCCCCAGCATTTT. This sequence encodes CASSLGDQPQHF.

The genes are TRBV6-6 and TRBJ1-2; D uncertain. CDR3 size: 12 residues. The V end lost 3 bases, the J end lost 3 bases, and 5 bases lay between the germline ends. Germline CDR1 MNHNY, CDR2 SVGAGI (reference sequence). CDR3 DNA: TGTGCCAGCAGTTATATTGACTATGGCTACACCTTC. It yields the protein CASSYIDYGYTF.

This chain uses TRBV7-9 with TRBJ2-1; 10 bases agree with TRBD2. The V segment lost 1 base and the J segment 5 bases; nucleotides outside the gene matches: 5. The V gene's germline CDR1 is SEHNR and CDR2 FQNEAQ (reference sequence). The CDR3 spans 16 residues. The CDR3 loop is CASSLVGTSANNEQFF. CDR3 DNA sequence: TGTGCCAGCAGCTTAGTGGGGACTAGCGCCAACAATGAGCAGTTCTTC.

The V call is TRBV5-4, the J call TRBJ2-7; D uncertain. The V end was cut by 2 bases, the J end by 2 bases, with 11 bases between. CDR3 size: 14 residues. Germline V CDR1 and CDR2: SGHNT, YYREEE (reference sequence). CDR3 amino acids: CASSFFAGAYEQYF. The CDR3 nucleotides read TGTGCCAGCAGCTTCTTTGCAGGTGCCTACGAGCAGTACTTC. Using reference TRBV5-4 and TRBJ2-7 for the parts outside the CDR3, the full variable domain is ETGVTQSPTHLIKTRGQQVTLRCSSQSGHNTVSWYQQALGQGPQFIFQYYREEENGRGNFPPRFSGLQFPNYSSELNVNALELDDSALYLCASSFFAGAYEQYFGPGTRLTVT.

The genes are TRBV6-6 and TRBJ1-5, with D perhaps matching TRBD1 (6 bases). The CDR3 extends over 15 amino acids. Trimming took off 6 bases at V and 5 bases at J, with 17 bases between the two ends. Germline-derived CDR1 and CDR2 are MNHNY and SVGAGI (reference sequence). CDR3 loop: CASSTHGQNYQPQHF. The CDR3 nucleotides are TGTGCCAGCAGCACCCACGGACAGAATTATCAGCCCCAGCATTTT.

This clone was detected a few times. The J gene is TRBJ2-3, the V gene TRBV5-1; 10 bases agree with TRBD1. Trimming removed 2 bases from V and 3 bases from J; junction bases left unmatched: 6. The CDR3 contains 16 residues. The germline CDR1 and CDR2 sequences are SGHRS and YFSETQ. The CDR3 spells CASSFTTGQGTDTQYF. The CDR3 nucleotides are TGCGCCAGCAGCTTTACGACGGGACAGGGGACAGATACGCAGTATTTT.

This clone was found a few times. The chain combines TRBV29-1 with TRBJ1-1; D possibly corresponds to TRBD1 (6 bases). CDR3 length: 11 amino acids. The germline V gene has CDR1 SQVTM and CDR2 ANQGSEA. As DNA, the CDR3 is TGCAGGGTGGACAGAAACACTGAAGCTTTCTTT. Translation: CRVDRNTEAFF.

The chain joins TRBV18 to TRBJ2-4; 12 bases align to TRBD2. Looked up from germline, CDR1 is KGHSH and CDR2 is LQKENI. J lost 7 bases, V lost 3 bases, and 7 bases had no gene match. The CDR3 is 16 amino acids. The CDR3: CASSPTSGSAYNIQYF. CDR3 DNA: TGTGCCAGCTCACCGACTAGCGGGAGCGCTTACAACATTCAGTACTTC.